This TCR beta chain was documented in a study of CD8+ T cells in alopecia areata. As for the study in general: In an open-label trial, patients got 5 to 10 mg tofacitinib twice daily. General study results and limits: The study found that many expanded lesional clones persisted in scalp and blood during tofacitinib. Tofacitinib significantly decreased scalp clonality and expanded CD8+ clones among top 100.

cDNA serving as the sequencing template came from extracted, reverse transcribed RNA. Profiled with immunoSEQ multiplex PCR; TCRdb holds only in-frame clones, not every one. The data hold some 190,000 clones, with more than 55% observed a single time. Of note for this clone: Its antigen is still unknown.

As for treatment: oral pan-JAK inhibitor, 5-10 mg twice daily. Germline loops: CDR1 ENHRY, CDR2 SYGVKD. This CDR3 is built from 15 residues. V lost 3 bases and J lost 6; bases outside the gene matches: 8. The chain has TRBV10-3 and TRBJ2-3; TRBD2 agrees at 8 bases. This TCR came from a human donor with alopecia areata. The sample in question was CD4+ T cells sorted from blood, obtained around week 46, from a patient treated with tofacitinib. The CDR3 loop reads CAISEVAGPGDTQYF. CDR3 bases: TGTGCCATCAGTGAAGTAGCGGGGCCCGGGGATACGCAGTATTTT.